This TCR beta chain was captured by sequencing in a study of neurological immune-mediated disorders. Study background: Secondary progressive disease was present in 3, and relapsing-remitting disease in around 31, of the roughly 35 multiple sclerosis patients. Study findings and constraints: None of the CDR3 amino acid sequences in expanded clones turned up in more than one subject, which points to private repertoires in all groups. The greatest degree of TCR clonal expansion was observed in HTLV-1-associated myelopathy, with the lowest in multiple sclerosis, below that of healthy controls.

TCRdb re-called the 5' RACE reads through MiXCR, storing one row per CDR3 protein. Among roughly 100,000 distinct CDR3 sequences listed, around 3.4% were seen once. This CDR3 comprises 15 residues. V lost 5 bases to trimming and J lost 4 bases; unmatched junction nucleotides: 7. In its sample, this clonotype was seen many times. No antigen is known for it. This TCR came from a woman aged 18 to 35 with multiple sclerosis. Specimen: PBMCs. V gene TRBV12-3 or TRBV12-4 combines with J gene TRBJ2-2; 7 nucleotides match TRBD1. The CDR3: CASSNQGVGTGELFF. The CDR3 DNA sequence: TGTGCCAGCAGTAACCAGGGGGTGGGCACCGGGGAGCTGTTTTTT.